The present T cell receptor (beta chain) was sequenced within a study of T cell repertoires in aging, cancer and after chemotherapy. A mixed TRB-A/B primer pool amplified rearranged TRB by multiplex touch-down PCR. Each CDR3 protein gets one entry after TCRdb re-called the multiplex PCR reads with MiXCR. The top ten clones hold approximately 13% of a sample with about 7,800 distinct CDR3 sequences, over 40% of them seen once. Trimming shortened V by 1 base and J by 7 bases, and 7 bases separated the two germline ends. CDR3 size: 13 residues. The template was genomic DNA from peripheral blood, not RNA. Only a few counts were recorded for this clonotype.

This receptor was identified in a human donor with a solid tumor. The rearrangement uses TRBV12-3 or TRBV12-4 and TRBJ1-4; D not resolved. What was sequenced was blood. In nucleotides, the CDR3 is TGTGCCAGCAGTTTAGGGCGGGGTGAAAAACTGTTTTTT. Its protein is CASSLGRGEKLFF.